The sequence of this T cell receptor beta chain was determined in a study of blood T cells in healthy people across ages. Study outcomes and limitations: Across the age range, TCR beta diversity per million T cells fell in a roughly linear way. Fewer expanded clones and more diversity marked long-lived versus aged donors.

The second PCR ran roughly 7 to 12 cycles with a sample-barcoded 5' primer and J-beta primers. TCRdb itself ran the 5' RACE reads through MiXCR, one entry per CDR3 protein. The sample holds about 800,000 distinct CDR3 sequences, more than 20% seen once. Germline V lookup: CDR1 SGHRS, CDR2 YFSETQ. Trimming stripped 0 bases from V and 10 bases from J, with 17 bases between. This CDR3 is built from 15 residues. This clonotype was seen a single time. Its antigen remains unidentified. This sample was also put to use in a study of T cells of mothers and their children. That work adds: For unrelated pairs as for related ones, thymic selection shapes TCR recombination output similarly.

The rearrangement joins TRBV5-1 to TRBJ2-1; tentative D call: TRBD1 (6 bases). This TCR derives from a boy younger than 18 in good health. The material sequenced was blood. CDR3 region: CASSLDRELSEEQFF. The DNA for the CDR3 is TGCGCCAGCAGCTTGGACAGGGAGCTTTCTGAAGAGCAGTTCTTC.